Reported below is one TCR beta chain. Per the germline V gene, CDR1 is SGHNT and CDR2 is YYREEE (reference sequence). V was cut by 2 bases and J by 5 bases, with 10 bases left in between. This CDR3 is 13 amino acids long. In the study's own analysis: Reference gene primer amplification gave estimated nucleated cell counts. The method was immunoSEQ multiplex PCR; TCRdb's version includes in-frame clones alone and lacks a portion of them. The V and J calls and the clone size are those of that table, but D and trimming were determined from the DNA. This sample yields 100,000 to 150,000 clones, of which 65% to 85% are seen a single time; about 18% belongs to the top ten. The data are from a study of blood T cell repertoires in COVID-19. Study in general: Material from acute and convalescent COVID-19 was sourced from the United States, Italy and Spain.

This receptor was identified in a man aged 30 to 45 with COVID-19, enrolled during active disease. The genes are TRBV5-4 and TRBJ2-5, with TRBD1 as a possible D gene (6 bases). Material for sequencing was peripheral blood. CDR3 bases: TGTGCCAGCAGCTTTGGGGGCTCGGAGACCCAGTACTTC. It codes for CASSFGGSETQYF.